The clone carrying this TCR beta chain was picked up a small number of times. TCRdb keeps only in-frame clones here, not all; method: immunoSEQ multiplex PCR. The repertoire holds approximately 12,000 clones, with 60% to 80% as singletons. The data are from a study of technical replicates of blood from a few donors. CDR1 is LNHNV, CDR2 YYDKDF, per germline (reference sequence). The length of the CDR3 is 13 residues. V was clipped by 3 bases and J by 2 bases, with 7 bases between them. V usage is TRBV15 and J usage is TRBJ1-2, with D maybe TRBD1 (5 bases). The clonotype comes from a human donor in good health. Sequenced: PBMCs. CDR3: CATSRTDNYGYTF. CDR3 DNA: TGTGCCACCAGCAGGACAGACAACTATGGCTACACCTTC.